The rows below give T cell receptor beta chains drawn from one sample of a study of blood T cell repertoires in COVID-19. Produced via immunoSEQ multiplex PCR; TCRdb's table is partial and in-frame only. The sample holds about 140,000 clones, around four fifths seen once. The sequenced sample consisted of PBMCs or T cells enriched from blood (not recorded which). The receptors here all came from a woman aged 35 to 49 who had recovered from COVID-19. The CDR3 runs from the conserved cysteine through the conserved F or W. Fields, in order: V gene, D gene, J gene, clone size, CDR3 DNA, CDR3 protein. A D gene is named only where the DNA matches it firmly. Rows may omit the clone size; those that give it use once, few, many or a size class.

>TRBV14|TRBD2|TRBJ2-1|.
TGTGCCAGCAGCCAGGAGCGGGGGGTTCAGGGGTTCTTC
CASSQERGVQGFF
>TRBV3-1/TRBV3-2|.|TRBJ1-4|.
TGTGCCAGCAGCCAACTCTCTAGGGAAAAACTGTTTTTT
CASSQLSREKLFF
>TRBV2|TRBD2|TRBJ2-1|.
TGTGCCAGCAAGGACAGCGGGGGGGCCTATGAGCAGTTCTTC
CASKDSGGAYEQFF
>TRBV9|TRBD1|TRBJ2-7|.
TGTGCCAGCAGTCATCCGGGACAGATGCAGGAGCAGTACTTC
CASSHPGQMQEQYF
>TRBV6-1|TRBD1|TRBJ1-3|.
TGTGCCAGCAGTGGTCCAACAGGGGGTTTCTCTGGAAACACCATATATTTT
CASSGPTGGFSGNTIYF
>TRBV7-3|.|TRBJ2-1|.
TGTGCCAGCAGCCTCCTCGGTGGGGGGTCACTCAATGAGCAGTTCTTC
CASSLLGGGSLNEQFF
>TRBV11-1|TRBD1|TRBJ1-2|.
TGTGCCAGCAGCCCGTTAGGGGGCGGGGCTGGCTATGGCTACACCTTC
CASSPLGGGAGYGYTF
>TRBV2|.|TRBJ1-5|.
TGTGCCGGCTCAGGGATTAGGAATCAGCCCCAGCATTTT
CAGSGIRNQPQHF
>TRBV6-4|.|TRBJ1-6|medium-sized
TGTGCCAGCAGTGACTCGAGGGAAAATTCACCCCTCCACTTT
CASSDSRENSPLHF
>TRBV6-5|.|TRBJ1-2|.
TGTGCCAGGGGCGGGCGGTTATATGGCTACACCTTC
CARGGRLYGYTF
>TRBV2|.|TRBJ1-5|.
TGTGCCAGCAGGTCCGGGACAACTACCAATCAGCCCCAGCATTTT
CASRSGTTTNQPQHF
>TRBV3-1/TRBV3-2|.|TRBJ1-1|few
TGTGCCAGCAGCCAAGATTGGCCGGGGAACACTGAAGCTTTCTTT
CASSQDWPGNTEAFF
>TRBV20-1|TRBD1|TRBJ1-1|.
TGCAGTGCTAGTTGGGGGATACAGGGGGCTGAAGCTTTCTTT
CSASWGIQGAEAFF
>TRBV5-4|.|TRBJ1-4|.
TGTGCCAGCAGCCCTTCTACCAACGGGGAAAAACTGTTTTTT
CASSPSTNGEKLFF
>TRBV3-1/TRBV3-2|.|TRBJ2-1|few
TGTGCCAGCAGCCAAACAGGAGAACCCGGGGAGCAGTTCTTC
CASSQTGEPGEQFF
>TRBV7-9|TRBD2|TRBJ2-5|.
TGTGCCAGCAGCTTAGCGCAGGCTAGCGGGCATCAAGAGACCCAGTACTTC
CASSLAQASGHQETQYF
>TRBV7-6|.|TRBJ2-7|.
TGTGCCAGCAGCCCCCAGATCAACTACGAGCAGTACTTC
CASSPQINYEQYF
>TRBV30|.|TRBJ1-2|.
TGTGCCTGGCAGGGGAAGAATGGCTACACCTTC
CAWQGKNGYTF
>TRBV10-3|TRBD1|TRBJ1-2|.
TGTGCCATCACAGCCCCGACAGGGGGCTACACCTTC
CAITAPTGGYTF
>TRBV11-3|TRBD2|TRBJ2-1|.
TGTGCCAGCAGCTTAGGGTTGCGGGAGGCGCGTAGCGATGAGCAGTTCTTC
CASSLGLREARSDEQFF
>TRBV10-3|.|TRBJ2-6|once
TGTGCCATCAGTGAGCCCCTGACAGGAGTCTCTGGGGCCAACGTCCTGACTTTC
CAISEPLTGVSGANVLTF
>TRBV7-8|TRBD2|TRBJ2-7|.
TGTGCCAGCAGCCCGACTAGCGGGAGGCACGAGCAGTACTTC
CASSPTSGRHEQYF
>TRBV29-1|TRBD1|TRBJ1-2|.
TGCAGCGTGCTCGGGACAGGGGGTGGGTATGGCTACACCTTC
CSVLGTGGGYGYTF
>TRBV5-1|.|TRBJ1-3|few
TGCGCCAGCAGCCTGACACCGAGCTCTGGAAACACCATATATTTT
CASSLTPSSGNTIYF
>TRBV9|TRBD1|TRBJ2-6|.
TGTGCCAGCAGCGTAGAACAAGGGGGCCGAAACTCTGGGGCCAACGTCCTGACTTTC
CASSVEQGGRNSGANVLTF
>TRBV19|TRBD1|TRBJ2-6|.
TGTGCCAGTAGTAAGGACAGGGTCTCTGGGGCCAACGTCCTGACTTTC
CASSKDRVSGANVLTF
>TRBV5-8|TRBD1|TRBJ2-1|.
TGTGCCAGCAGCTCTGGGACAGGGGCCAACAATGAGCAGTTCTTC
CASSSGTGANNEQFF